The present T cell receptor (beta chain) was sequenced within a study of cytomegalovirus exposure and HLA in healthy donors. As for this clone: Its antigen is currently unknown.

V lost 2 bases and J 1 base, leaving 14 bases between the germline ends. CDR1 and CDR2 from the germline V gene are KGHSH and LQKENI. The CDR3 extends over 16 amino acids. Findings of the study overall: Immune exposure information comprised only CMV serostatus. Researchers counted about 150 TCR beta chains as cytomegalovirus-associated.

Unrecorded immune exposures were likely, despite nominal health at sampling. The PCR made use of 60 Vbeta and 13 Jbeta primers. Sequencing used immunoSEQ multiplex PCR; TCRdb keeps in-frame clones, though not all of them. The repertoire has 85,000 to 130,000 clones, roughly 82% of them found once; the top ten carry more than 1.5%. This receptor was obtained from a man between 50 and 59 years old in good health and CMV-seronegative. Sequencing used PBMCs. The chain recombines TRBV18 with TRBJ1-1; TRBD1 is a possible D gene (5 bases). The CDR3 nucleotides are TGTGCCAGCTCACCAGTAGGAAGGGGCCCGAACACTGAAGCTTTCTTT. Translation gives CASSPVGRGPNTEAFF. The full variable domain, its missing parts supplied by reference TRBV18 and TRBJ1-1, is NAGVMQNPRHLVRRRGQEARLRCSPMKGHSHVYWYRQLPEEGLKFMVYLQKENIIDESGMPKERFSAEFPKEGPSILRIQQVVRGDSAAYFCASSPVGRGPNTEAFFGQGTRLTVV.